This T cell receptor (beta chain) was documented in a study of shared clonotypes between healthy human individuals. Deletions cut 3 bases from V and 0 bases from J, with 14 bases between. The CDR3 has 16 residues. From germline, CDR1 is SNHLY and CDR2 FYNNEI. Only in-frame clones appear in the TCRdb table, and some are missing; sequencing was by immunoSEQ multiplex PCR. The sample holds roughly 2.1 million clones, more than 85% seen once. Terminally differentiated effector memory CD45RA+ cells were left out of the naive CD8 fraction, which was CD45RO-negative and positively selected for CCR7. The source is a man aged 18-30 years in good health. Some clones in this sample may be carry-over from other donors' samples. Sequenced sample: naive CD8+ T cells from PBMCs. V gene TRBV2 combines with J gene TRBJ1-1; possibly TRBD1 for D (5 bases). CDR3 protein: CASSEAGTPLNTEAFF. The DNA for the CDR3 is TGTGCCAGCAGTGAGGCAGGGACCCCCCTGAACACTGAAGCTTTCTTT.